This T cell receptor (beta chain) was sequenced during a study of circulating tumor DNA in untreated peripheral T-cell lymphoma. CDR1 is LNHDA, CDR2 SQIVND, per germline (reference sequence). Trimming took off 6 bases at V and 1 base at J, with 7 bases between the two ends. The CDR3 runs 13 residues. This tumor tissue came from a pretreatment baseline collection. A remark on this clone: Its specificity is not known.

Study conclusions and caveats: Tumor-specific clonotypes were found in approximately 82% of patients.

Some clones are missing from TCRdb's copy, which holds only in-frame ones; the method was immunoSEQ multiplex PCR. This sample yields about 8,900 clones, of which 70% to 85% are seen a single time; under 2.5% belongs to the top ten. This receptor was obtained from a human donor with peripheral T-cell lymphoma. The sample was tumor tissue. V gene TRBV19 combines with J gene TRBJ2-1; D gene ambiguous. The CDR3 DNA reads TGTGCCAGTAGCCCTAGTTCCTACAATGAGCAGTTCTTC. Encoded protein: CASSPSSYNEQFF. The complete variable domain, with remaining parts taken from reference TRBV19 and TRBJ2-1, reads DGGITQSPKYLFRKEGQNVTLSCEQNLNHDAMYWYRQDPGQGLRLIYYSQIVNDFQKGDIAEGYSVSREKKESFPLTVTSAQKNPTAFYLCASSPSSYNEQFFGPGTRLTVL.